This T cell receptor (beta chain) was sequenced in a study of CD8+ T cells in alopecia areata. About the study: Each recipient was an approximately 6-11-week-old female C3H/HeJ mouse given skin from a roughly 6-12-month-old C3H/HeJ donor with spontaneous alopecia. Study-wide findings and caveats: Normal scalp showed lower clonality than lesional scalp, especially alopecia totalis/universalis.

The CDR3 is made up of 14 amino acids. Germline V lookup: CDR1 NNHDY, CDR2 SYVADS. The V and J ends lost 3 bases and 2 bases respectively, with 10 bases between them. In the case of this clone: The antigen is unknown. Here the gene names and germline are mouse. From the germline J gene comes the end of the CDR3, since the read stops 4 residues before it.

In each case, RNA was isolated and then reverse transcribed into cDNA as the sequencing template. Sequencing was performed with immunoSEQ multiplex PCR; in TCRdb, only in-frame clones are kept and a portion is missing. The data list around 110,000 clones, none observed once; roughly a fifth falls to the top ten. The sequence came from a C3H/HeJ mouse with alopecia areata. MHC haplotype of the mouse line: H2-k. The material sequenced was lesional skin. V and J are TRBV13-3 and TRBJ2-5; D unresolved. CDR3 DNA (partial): TGTGCCAGCAGTGTCCCCCAGAGCCAAGAC. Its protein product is CASSVPQSQD. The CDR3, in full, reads CASSVPQSQDTQYF.